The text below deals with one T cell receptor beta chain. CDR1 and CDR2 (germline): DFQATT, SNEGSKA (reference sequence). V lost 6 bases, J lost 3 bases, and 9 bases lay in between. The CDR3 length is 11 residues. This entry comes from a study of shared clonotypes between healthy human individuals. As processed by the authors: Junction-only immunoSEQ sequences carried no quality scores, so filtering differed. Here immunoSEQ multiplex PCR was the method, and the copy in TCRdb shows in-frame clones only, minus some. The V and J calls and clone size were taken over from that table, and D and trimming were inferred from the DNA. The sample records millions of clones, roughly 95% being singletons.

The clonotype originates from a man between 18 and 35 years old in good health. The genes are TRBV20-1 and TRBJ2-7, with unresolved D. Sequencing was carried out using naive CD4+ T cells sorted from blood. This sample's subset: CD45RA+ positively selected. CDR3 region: CSADAHYEQYF. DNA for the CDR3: TGCAGTGCGGATGCTCACTACGAGCAGTACTTC.